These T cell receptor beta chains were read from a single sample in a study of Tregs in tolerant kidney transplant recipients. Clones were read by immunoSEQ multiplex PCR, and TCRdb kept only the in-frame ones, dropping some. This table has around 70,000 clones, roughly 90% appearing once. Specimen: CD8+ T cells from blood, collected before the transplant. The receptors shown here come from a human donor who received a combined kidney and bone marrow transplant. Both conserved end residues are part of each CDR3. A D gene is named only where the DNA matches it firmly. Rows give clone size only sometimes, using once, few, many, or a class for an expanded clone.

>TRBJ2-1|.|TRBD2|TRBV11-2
TGTGCCAGCAGCTCACCGGGGACTAGCGCCTACAATGAGCAGTTCTTC
CASSSPGTSAYNEQFF
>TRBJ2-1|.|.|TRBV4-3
TGCGCCAGCAGCCAAGATTCTAGCGCGATCTTCTACAATGAGCAGTTCTTC
CASSQDSSAIFYNEQFF
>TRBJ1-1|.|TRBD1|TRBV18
TGTGCCAGCTCATTCGGGGACAGGGGGGGAAACACTGAAGCTTTCTTT
CASSFGDRGGNTEAFF
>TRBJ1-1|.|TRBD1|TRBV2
TGTGCCAGCAGTCCCCAGGGGGCGGACACTGAAGCTTTCTTT
CASSPQGADTEAFF
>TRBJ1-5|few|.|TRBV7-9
TGTGCCAGCGGTCCCAGTGGCAATCAGCCCCAGCATTTT
CASGPSGNQPQHF
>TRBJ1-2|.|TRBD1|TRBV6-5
TGTGCCAGCAGTCCGGGACAGAGCTTATATGGCTACACCTTC
CASSPGQSLYGYTF
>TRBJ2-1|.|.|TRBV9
TGTGCCAGCAGCGTAGGACTGAACAATGAGCAGTTCTTC
CASSVGLNNEQFF
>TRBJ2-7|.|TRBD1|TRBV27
TGTGCCAGCAGTCCAGGGACAGGGGGCTACGAGCAGTACTTC
CASSPGTGGYEQYF
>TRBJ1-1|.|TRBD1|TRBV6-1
TGTGCCAGCAGTGCCAACAGGGGGATGAACACTGAAGCTTTCTTT
CASSANRGMNTEAFF
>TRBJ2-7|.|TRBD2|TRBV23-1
TGCGCCAGCAGTCTACGGACTAGCGGGGGGACCCTCATCTCCTACGAGCAGTACTTC
CASSLRTSGGTLISYEQYF
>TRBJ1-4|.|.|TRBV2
TGTGCCAGCTATAATGAAAAACTGTTTTTT
CASYNEKLFF
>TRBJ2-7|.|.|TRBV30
TGTGCCTGGAGTTTCAACAGTAACTACGAGCAGTACTTC
CAWSFNSNYEQYF
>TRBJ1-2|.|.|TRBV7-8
TGTGCCAGCAGCCCCAATGAGGTTTCTCGCGGCTACACCTTC
CASSPNEVSRGYTF
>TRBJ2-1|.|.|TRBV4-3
TGCGCCAGCAGCCAAGACTTAGCCGCCTACAATGAGCAGTTCTTC
CASSQDLAAYNEQFF
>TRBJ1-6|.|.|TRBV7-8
TGTGCCAGCAGCTTAGCGGCCAGGGTGGGATATAATTCACCCCTCCACTTT
CASSLAARVGYNSPLHF
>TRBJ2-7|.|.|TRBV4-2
TGTGCCAGCAGCCCCGGCTACGAGCAGTACTTC
CASSPGYEQYF
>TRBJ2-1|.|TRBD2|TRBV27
TGTGCCAGCAGTTTGTTAGCGGGAGCGGTCTACAATGAGCAGTTCTTC
CASSLLAGAVYNEQFF
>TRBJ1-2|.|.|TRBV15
TGTGCCACCAGCAGGGACAGATCTTCTAACTATGGCTACACCTTC
CATSRDRSSNYGYTF
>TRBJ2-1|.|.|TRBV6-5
TGTGCCAGCAGACAGGACTCCTACAATGAGCAGTTCTTC
CASRQDSYNEQFF
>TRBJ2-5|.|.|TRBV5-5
TGTGCCAGCAGCCCGACAGAACCCCAAGAGACCCAGTACTTC
CASSPTEPQETQYF
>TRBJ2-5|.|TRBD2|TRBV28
TGTGCCAGCAGTCCACAAGTACTAGCGGGGGTAAAAGAGACCCAGTACTTC
CASSPQVLAGVKETQYF
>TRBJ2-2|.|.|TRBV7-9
TGTGCCAGCAGCTTACGCGACAGTATCTTCACCGGGGAGCTGTTTTTT
CASSLRDSIFTGELFF